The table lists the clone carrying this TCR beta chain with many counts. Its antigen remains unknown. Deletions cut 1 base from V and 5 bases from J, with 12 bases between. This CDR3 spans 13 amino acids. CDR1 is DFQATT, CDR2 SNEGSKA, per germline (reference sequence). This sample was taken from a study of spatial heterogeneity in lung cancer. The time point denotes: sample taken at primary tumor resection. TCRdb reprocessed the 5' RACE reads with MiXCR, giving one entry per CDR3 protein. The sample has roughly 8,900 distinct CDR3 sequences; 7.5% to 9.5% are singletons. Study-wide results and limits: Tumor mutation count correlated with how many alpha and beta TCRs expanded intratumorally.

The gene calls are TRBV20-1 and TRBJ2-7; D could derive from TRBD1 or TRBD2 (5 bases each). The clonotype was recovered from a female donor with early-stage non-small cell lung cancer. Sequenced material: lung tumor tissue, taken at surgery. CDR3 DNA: TGCAGTGCTAGAGGGGGCTTCGGGGACGAGCAGTACTTC. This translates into CSARGGFGDEQYF.